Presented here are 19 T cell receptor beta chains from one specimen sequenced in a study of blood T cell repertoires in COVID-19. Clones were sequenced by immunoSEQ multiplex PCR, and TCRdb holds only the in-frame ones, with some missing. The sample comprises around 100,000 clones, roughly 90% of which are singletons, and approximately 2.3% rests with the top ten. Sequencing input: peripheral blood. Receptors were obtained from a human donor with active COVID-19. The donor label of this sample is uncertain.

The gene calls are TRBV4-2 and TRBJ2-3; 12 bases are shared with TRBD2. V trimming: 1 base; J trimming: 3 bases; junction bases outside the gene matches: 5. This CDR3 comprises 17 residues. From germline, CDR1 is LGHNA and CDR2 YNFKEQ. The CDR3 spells CASSQASSGGGTDTQYF. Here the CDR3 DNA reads TGTGCCAGCAGCCAAGCATCTAGCGGGGGGGGGACAGATACGCAGTATTTT.

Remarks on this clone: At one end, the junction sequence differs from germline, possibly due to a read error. The CDR3 reads CAGRTSGGNTGELFF. The CDR3 nucleotides read TGTGCCGGCAGGACTAGCGGGGGGAACACCGGGGAGCTGTTTTTT. The gene calls are TRBV2 and TRBJ2-2, with 13 nucleotides matching TRBD2. This CDR3 is 15 amino acids long. Germline V gives CDR1 SNHLY, CDR2 FYNNEI.

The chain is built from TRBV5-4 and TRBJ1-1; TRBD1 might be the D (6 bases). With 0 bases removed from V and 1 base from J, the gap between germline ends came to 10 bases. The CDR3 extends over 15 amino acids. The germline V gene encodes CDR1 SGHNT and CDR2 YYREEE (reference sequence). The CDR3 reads CASSLELGGNTEAFF. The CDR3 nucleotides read TGTGCCAGCAGCTTGGAATTAGGGGGGAACACTGAAGCTTTCTTT.

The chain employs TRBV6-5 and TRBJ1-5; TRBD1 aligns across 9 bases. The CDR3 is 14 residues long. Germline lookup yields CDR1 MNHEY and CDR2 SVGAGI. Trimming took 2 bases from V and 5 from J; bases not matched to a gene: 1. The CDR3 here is CASSYGQGYQPQHF. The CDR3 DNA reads TGTGCCAGCAGTTACGGACAGGGGTATCAGCCCCAGCATTTT.

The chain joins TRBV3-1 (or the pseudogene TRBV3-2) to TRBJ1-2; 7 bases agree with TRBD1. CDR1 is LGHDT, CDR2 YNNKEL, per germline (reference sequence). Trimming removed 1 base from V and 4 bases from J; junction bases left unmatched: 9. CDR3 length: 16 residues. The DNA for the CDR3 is TGTGCCAGCAGCCAAGTGGGGGACAGTCATTCCTATGGCTACACCTTC. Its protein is CASSQVGDSHSYGYTF.

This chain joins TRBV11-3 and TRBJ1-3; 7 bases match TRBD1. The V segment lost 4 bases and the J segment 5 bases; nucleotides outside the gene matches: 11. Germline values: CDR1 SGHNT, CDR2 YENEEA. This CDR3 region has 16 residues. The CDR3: CASSSGTGVNRNTIYF. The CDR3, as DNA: TGTGCCAGCAGCTCCGGTACAGGGGTGAACAGAAACACCATATATTTT.

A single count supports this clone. CDR3 coding DNA: TGTGCCAGCAGAGATACCAGATTACAAGAGACCCAGTACTTC. This encodes CASRDTRLQETQYF. The V call is TRBV25-1, the J call TRBJ2-5; no definite D call. CDR1 is MGHDK, CDR2 SYGVNS, per germline. Between the trimmed V and J ends, which lost 6 bases and 2 bases, there was a span of 13 bases. This CDR3 has 14 amino acids.

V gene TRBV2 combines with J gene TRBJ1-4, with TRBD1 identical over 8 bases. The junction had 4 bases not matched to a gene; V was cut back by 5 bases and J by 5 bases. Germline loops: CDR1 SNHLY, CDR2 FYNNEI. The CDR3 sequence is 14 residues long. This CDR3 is CASSQDRENEKLFF. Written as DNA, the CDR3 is TGTGCCAGCAGTCAGGACAGGGAGAATGAAAAACTGTTTTTT.

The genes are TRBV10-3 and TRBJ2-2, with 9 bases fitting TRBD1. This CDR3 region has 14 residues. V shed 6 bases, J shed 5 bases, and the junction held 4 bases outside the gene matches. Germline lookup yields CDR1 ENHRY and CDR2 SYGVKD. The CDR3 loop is CAIRRDRVTGELFF. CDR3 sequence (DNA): TGTGCCATCAGGAGGGACAGGGTGACCGGGGAGCTGTTTTTT.

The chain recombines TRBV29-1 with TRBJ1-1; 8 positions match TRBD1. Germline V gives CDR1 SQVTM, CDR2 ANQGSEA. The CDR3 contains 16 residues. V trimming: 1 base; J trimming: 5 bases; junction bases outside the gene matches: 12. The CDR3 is CSVEGLPTGTGTEAFF. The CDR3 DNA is TGCAGCGTTGAAGGGCTCCCGACAGGGACAGGAACTGAAGCTTTCTTT.

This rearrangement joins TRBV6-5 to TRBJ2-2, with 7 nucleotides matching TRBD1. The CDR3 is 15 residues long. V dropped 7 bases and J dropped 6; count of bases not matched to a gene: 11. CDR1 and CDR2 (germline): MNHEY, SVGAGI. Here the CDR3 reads CASKRQGGESGELFF. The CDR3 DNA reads TGTGCCAGCAAGCGACAGGGCGGTGAATCCGGGGAGCTGTTTTTT.

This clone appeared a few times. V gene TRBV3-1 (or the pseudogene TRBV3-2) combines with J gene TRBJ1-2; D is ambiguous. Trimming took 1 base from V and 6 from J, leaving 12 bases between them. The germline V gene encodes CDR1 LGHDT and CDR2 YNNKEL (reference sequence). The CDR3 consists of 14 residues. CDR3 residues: CASSQGSAGDGYTF. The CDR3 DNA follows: TGTGCCAGCAGCCAAGGCAGTGCCGGGGATGGCTACACCTTC.

CDR3 nucleotide sequence: TGTGCCAGCAGCCCGTGGGGGCGTTCTGAAGCTTTCTTT. Protein: CASSPWGRSEAFF. The gene calls are TRBV11-2 and TRBJ1-1, with a possible D match to TRBD1 (6 bases). With 5 bases removed from V and 6 bases from J, the gap between germline ends came to 13 bases. The CDR3 runs 13 residues. CDR1 and CDR2 from the germline V gene are SGHAT and FQNNGV.

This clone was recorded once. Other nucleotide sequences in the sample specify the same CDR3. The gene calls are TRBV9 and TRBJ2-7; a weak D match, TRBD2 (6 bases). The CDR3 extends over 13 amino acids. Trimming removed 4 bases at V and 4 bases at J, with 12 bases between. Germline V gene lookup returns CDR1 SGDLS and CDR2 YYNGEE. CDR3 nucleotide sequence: TGTGCCAGCAGCCCTCCTGGGGGGTACGAGCAGTACTTC. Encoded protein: CASSPPGGYEQYF.

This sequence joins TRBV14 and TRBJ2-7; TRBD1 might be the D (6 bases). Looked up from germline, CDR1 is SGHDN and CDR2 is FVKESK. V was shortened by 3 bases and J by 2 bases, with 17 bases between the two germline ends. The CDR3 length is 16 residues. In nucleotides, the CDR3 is TGTGCCAGCAGCCAGGCGTGGGGGCTACTGGCCTACGAGCAGTACTTC. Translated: CASSQAWGLLAYEQYF. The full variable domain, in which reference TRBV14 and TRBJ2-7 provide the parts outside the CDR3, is EAGVTQFPSHSVIEKGQTVTLRCDPISGHDNLYWYRRVMGKEIKFLLHFVKESKQDESGMPNNRFLAERTGGTYSTLKVQPAELEDSGVYFCASSQAWGLLAYEQYFGPGTRLTVT.

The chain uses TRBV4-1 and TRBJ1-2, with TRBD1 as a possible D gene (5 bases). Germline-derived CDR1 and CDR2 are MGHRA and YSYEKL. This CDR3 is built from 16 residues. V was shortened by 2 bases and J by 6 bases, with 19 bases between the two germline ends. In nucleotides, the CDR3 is TGCGCCAGCAGCCAACCCAGGGAAGTAGTTTCAAATGGCTACACCTTC. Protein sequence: CASSQPREVVSNGYTF.

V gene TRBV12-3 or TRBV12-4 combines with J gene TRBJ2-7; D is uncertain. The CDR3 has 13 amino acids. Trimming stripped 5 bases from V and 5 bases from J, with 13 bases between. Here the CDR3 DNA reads TGTGCCAGCAGTCCTAATCTGAGCCACGAGCAGTACTTC. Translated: CASSPNLSHEQYF.

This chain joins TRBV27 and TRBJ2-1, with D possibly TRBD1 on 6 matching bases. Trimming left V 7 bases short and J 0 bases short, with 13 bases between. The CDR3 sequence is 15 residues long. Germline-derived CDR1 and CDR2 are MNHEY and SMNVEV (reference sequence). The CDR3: CASTAGTPSYNEQFF. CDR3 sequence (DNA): TGTGCCAGCACCGCCGGGACACCCTCCTACAATGAGCAGTTCTTC.

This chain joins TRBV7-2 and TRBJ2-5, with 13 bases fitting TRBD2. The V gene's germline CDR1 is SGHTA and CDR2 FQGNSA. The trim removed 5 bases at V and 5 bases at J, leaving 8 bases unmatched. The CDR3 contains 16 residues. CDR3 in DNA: TGTGCCAGCAGCCCAGGACTAGCGGGGGAGATGGAGACCCAGTACTTC. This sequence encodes CASSPGLAGEMETQYF.